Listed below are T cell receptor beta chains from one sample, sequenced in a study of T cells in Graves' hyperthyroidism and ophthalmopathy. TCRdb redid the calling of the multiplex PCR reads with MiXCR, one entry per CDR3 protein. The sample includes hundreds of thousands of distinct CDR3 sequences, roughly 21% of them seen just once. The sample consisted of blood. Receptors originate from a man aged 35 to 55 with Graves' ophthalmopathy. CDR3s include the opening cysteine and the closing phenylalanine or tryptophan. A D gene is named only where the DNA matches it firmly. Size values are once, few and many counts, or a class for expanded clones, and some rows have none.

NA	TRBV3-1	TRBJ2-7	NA	TGTGCCAGCAGTCAGCTTAGGGACGAGCAGTACTTC	CASSQLRDEQYF
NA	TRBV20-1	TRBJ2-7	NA	TGCAGTGCTCAGACCCCCCTCTCAGGGAGTCCCTACGAGCAGTACTTC	CSAQTPLSGSPYEQYF
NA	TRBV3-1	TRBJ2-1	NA	TGTGCCAGCAGCCAAGATATCGGAGGGAGATACAATGAGCAGTTCTTC	CASSQDIGGRYNEQFF
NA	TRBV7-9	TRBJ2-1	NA	TGTGCCAGCTCCCAACAGCGGACCCACTACAATGAGCAGTTCTTC	CASSQQRTHYNEQFF
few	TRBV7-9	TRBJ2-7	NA	TGTGCCAGCAGCCATAACGGGGGAAGAGGGTCCTACGAGCAGTACTTC	CASSHNGGRGSYEQYF
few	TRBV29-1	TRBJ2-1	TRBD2	TGCAGCGTTGGAACTAGCGGGGTCACCTACAATGAGCAGTTCTTC	CSVGTSGVTYNEQFF
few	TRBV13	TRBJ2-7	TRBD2	TGTGCCAGCAGCTCATATCGACGGAGCGGGAGCTACGAGCAGTACTTC	CASSSYRRSGSYEQYF
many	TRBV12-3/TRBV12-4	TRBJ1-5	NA	TGTGCCAGCAGTAGACAGAATCAGCCCCAGCATTTT	CASSRQNQPQHF
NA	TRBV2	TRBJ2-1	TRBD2	TGTGCCAGCAGAGCCGGGACTATTCATGAGCAGTTCTTC	CASRAGTIHEQFF
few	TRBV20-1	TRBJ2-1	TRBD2	TGCAGTGCTCCAACCAGAGGTGCGGGAGTGGTAAATGAGCAGTTCTTC	CSAPTRGAGVVNEQFF
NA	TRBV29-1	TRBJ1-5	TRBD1	TGCAGCGCAGGACAGGGAAGCAATCAGCCCCAGCATTTT	CSAGQGSNQPQHF
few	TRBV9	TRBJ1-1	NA	TGTGCCAGCAGCGTAGAGGGGGTAGGGCCCCTTTCCTCTGAAGCTTTCTTT	CASSVEGVGPLSSEAFF
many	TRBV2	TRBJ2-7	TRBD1	TGTGCCAGCAGTGAGCCTTGGACAGGAAGCTCCTACGAGCAGTACTTC	CASSEPWTGSSYEQYF
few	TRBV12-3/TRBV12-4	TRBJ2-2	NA	TGTGCCAGCAGTCCCTATTCCGGGGAGCTGTTTTTT	CASSPYSGELFF
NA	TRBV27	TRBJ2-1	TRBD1	TGTGCCAGCACCACTGGGACAGCCTCCGACAATGAGCAGTTCTTC	CASTTGTASDNEQFF
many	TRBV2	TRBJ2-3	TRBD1	TGTGCCAGCAGTGAACCCCACAGGGGCCGGAGCACAGATACGCAGTATTTT	CASSEPHRGRSTDTQYF
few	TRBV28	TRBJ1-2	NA	TGTGCCAGCAGCTTCGGACAGACCCCCTATGGCTACACCTTC	CASSFGQTPYGYTF
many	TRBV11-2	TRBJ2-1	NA	TGTGCCAGCAGCGTGGATTTTGAGCAGTTCTTC	CASSVDFEQFF
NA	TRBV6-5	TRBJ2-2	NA	TGTGCCAGCAGTTACGGCCCCCCTCGGGACACCGGGGAGCTGTTTTTT	CASSYGPPRDTGELFF
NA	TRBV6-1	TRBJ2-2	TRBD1	TGTGCCAGCAAGAAAGGAACAGGGGGTTTCACCGGGGAGCTGTTTTTT	CASKKGTGGFTGELFF
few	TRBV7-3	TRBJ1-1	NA	TGTGCCAGCAGCTTCGGGATAAACACTGAAGCTTTCTTT	CASSFGINTEAFF
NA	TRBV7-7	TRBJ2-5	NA	TGTGCTAGCAGCTTAGTCCCGGGAGCGGAGACCCAGTACTTC	CASSLVPGAETQYF
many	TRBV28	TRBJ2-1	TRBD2	TGTGCCAGCAGGGCGGGAGGACAACCTGAGCAGTTCTTC	CASRAGGQPEQFF
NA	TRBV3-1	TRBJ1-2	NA	TGTGCCAGCAGCCAAGATAGGTGGAGCTATGGCTACACCTTC	CASSQDRWSYGYTF
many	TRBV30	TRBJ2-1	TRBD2	TGTGCCTGGAGTGTGGGACTAGCGGGGAACAATGAGCAGTTCTTC	CAWSVGLAGNNEQFF
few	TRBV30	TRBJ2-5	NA	TGTGCCTGGAGTGTACTTGGGTCTAGGGGAGAGACCCAGTACTTC	CAWSVLGSRGETQYF
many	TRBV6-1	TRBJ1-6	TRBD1	TGTGCCAGCAAGTCAAGTGGGACAGGTGGCAATTCACCCCTCCACTTT	CASKSSGTGGNSPLHF
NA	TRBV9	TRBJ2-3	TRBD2	TGTGCCAGCAGCGTAGACCGGGGGGGGGGCACAGATACGCAGTATTTT	CASSVDRGGGTDTQYF
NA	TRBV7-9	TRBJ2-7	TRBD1	TGTGCCAGCAGCCCCACACAGGGGCTCCCTGGCGAGCAGTACTTC	CASSPTQGLPGEQYF
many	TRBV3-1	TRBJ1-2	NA	TGTGCCAGCAGCCAAGGGGTCCCGGGGGCTTATGGCTACACCTTC	CASSQGVPGAYGYTF
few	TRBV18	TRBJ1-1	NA	TGTGCCAGCTCACGCCCACCGCCGATGGACACTGAAGCTTTCTTT	CASSRPPPMDTEAFF
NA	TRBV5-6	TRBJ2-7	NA	TGTGCCAGCAGCTTGGTCAAGGCAACCGAGCAGTACTTC	CASSLVKATEQYF
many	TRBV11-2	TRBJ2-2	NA	TGTGCCAGCAGCCCCCCGGGGCCGAACACCGGGGAGCTGTTTTTT	CASSPPGPNTGELFF
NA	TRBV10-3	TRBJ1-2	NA	TGTGCCATCAGTGACCCTCGACCCTCTGGCTATGGCTACACCTTC	CAISDPRPSGYGYTF
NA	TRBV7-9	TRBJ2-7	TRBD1	TGTGCCAGCAGCCCCGCCGGGACAGGGGGTTTTTACGAGCAGTACTTC	CASSPAGTGGFYEQYF
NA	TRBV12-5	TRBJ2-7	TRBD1	TGTGCTAGTGGTCCCGGGACAGGGATTTCCTACGAGCAGTACTTC	CASGPGTGISYEQYF
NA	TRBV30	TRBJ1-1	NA	TGTGCCTGGACCTTCATCCCACCCCAGGGGGCTTTCTTT	CAWTFIPPQGAFF
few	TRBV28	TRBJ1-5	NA	TGTGCCAGCAGTCCAATAACGCAGGGGTCGGGCAATCAGCCCCAGCATTTT	CASSPITQGSGNQPQHF
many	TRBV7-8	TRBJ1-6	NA	TGTGCCAGCAGCCTGGGGGCAGGGTTGAGTTCACCCCTCCACTTT	CASSLGAGLSSPLHF
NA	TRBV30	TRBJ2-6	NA	TGTGCCTGCTCACTCTCTGGGGCCAACGTCCTGACTTTC	CACSLSGANVLTF
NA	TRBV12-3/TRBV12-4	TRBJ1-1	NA	TGTGCCAGCAGTTTTGCCCGGTTTGGTGGTAATGAAGCTTTCTTT	CASSFARFGGNEAFF
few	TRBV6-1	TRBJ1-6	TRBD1	TGTGCCAGCTTACCTCGACAGGGATCGGATTCACCCCTCCACTTT	CASLPRQGSDSPLHF
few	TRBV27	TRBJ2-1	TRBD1	TGTGCCACTAAACAGGGGGCCCGATACAATGAGCAGTTCTTC	CATKQGARYNEQFF
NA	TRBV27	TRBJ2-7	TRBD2	TGTGCCAGCAGTTTGGTTAGCGGGGGAAACGAGCAGTACTTC	CASSLVSGGNEQYF
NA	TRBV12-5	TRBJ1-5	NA	TGTGCTAGTGGTTTTAAGGGGGACGGTAATCAGCCCCAGCATTTT	CASGFKGDGNQPQHF
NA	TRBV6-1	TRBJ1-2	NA	TGTGCCAGCAGTCAAGTTGAGGGACTCCAGAACTATGGCTACACCTTC	CASSQVEGLQNYGYTF
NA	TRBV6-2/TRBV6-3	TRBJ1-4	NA	TGTGCCAGCGCCCGGGGACGCACTAATGAAAAACTGTTTTTT	CASARGRTNEKLFF